These 22 T cell receptor beta chains share one sample of origin, sequenced in a study of cytotoxic CD8 clonotypes in ibrutinib-treated CLL. Generated by immunoSEQ multiplex PCR, the TCRdb table keeps only in-frame clones and is missing some. Of over 120,000 clones listed, approximately 80% are singletons. The source material was PBMCs, sampled after 36 months of ibrutinib treatment. The receptors come from a human donor with chronic lymphocytic leukemia.

The CDR3 DNA follows: TGTGCCAGCTCACCATCGGACGCATACAATGAGCAGTTCTTC. It yields the protein CASSPSDAYNEQFF. The chain uses TRBV18 and TRBJ2-1; D remains ambiguous. The CDR3 is made up of 14 amino acids. CDR1 is KGHSH and CDR2 is LQKENI in the germline V gene. The V and J ends lost 2 bases and 4 bases respectively, with 9 bases between them.

This clone was seen more than once but under ten times. The rearrangement links TRBV7-2 to TRBJ1-1, with 7 bases identical to TRBD1. The CDR3 has 14 amino acids. Germline V gene sequence: CDR1 SGHTA, CDR2 FQGNSA. The junction had 7 bases not matched to a gene; V was cut back by 5 bases and J by 4 bases. Here the CDR3 DNA reads TGTGCCAGCAGCCTACAGGGGTGGGGCACTGAAGCTTTCTTT. Translated, it gives CASSLQGWGTEAFF.

V gene TRBV2 combines with J gene TRBJ1-5; D is possibly TRBD1 (6 bases). V was shortened by 4 bases and J by 6 bases, with 13 bases between the two germline ends. CDR1 and CDR2 from the germline V gene are SNHLY and FYNNEI. The CDR3 is made up of 14 amino acids. The CDR3 sequence: CASSVKGVSQPQHF. The DNA for the CDR3 is TGTGCCAGCAGTGTAAAGGGGGTGTCTCAGCCCCAGCATTTT. The entire variable domain, with the rest obtained from reference TRBV2 and TRBJ1-5, is as follows: EPEVTQTPSHQVTQMGQEVILRCVPISNHLYFYWYRQILGQKVEFLVSFYNNEISEKSEIFDDQFSVERPDGSNFTLKIRSTKLEDSAMYFCASSVKGVSQPQHFGDGTRLSIL.

The CDR3: CAGAVGGEAYNEQFF. CDR3 DNA sequence: TGTGCCGGCGCCGTAGGGGGGGAAGCTTACAATGAGCAGTTCTTC. V is TRBV6-6 and J is TRBJ2-1, with D perhaps matching TRBD2 (7 bases). This CDR3 spans 15 amino acids. Germline V CDR1 and CDR2: MNHNY, SVGAGI (reference sequence). Trimming took off 11 bases at V and 4 bases at J, with 21 bases between the two ends.

A single count supports this clone. Compared with germline, one end of the junction differs, possibly owing to a read error. The chain couples TRBV6-4 to TRBJ2-5; D ambiguous. The CDR3 has 12 residues. CDR1 is MRHNA and CDR2 is SNTAGT in the germline V gene. The CDR3 here is CASRSIQETQYF. The CDR3 region has the DNA TGTGCAAGCAGGTCTATACAAGAGACCCAGTACTTC.

V gene TRBV15 combines with J gene TRBJ2-7, with 8 bases lining up with TRBD2. Unmatched junction bases numbered 2, after V lost 3 bases and J lost 4 bases. In germline, CDR1 is LNHNV, CDR2 YYDKDF (reference sequence). This CDR3 spans 13 amino acids. The CDR3 bases are TGTGCCACCAGCAGGGGACTAGATTACGAGCAGTACTTC. Its protein is CATSRGLDYEQYF.

The chain has TRBV21-1 and TRBJ1-2; the listed D gene, TRBD1, was not tested against the DNA. TRBV21-1 is a pseudogene segment. This CDR3 contains 13 residues. In DNA form, the CDR3 reads TGTGCCAGGCCGGACAGGGGAGACTATGGCTACACCTTC. Its translation is CARPDRGDYGYTF.

The chain employs TRBV19 and TRBJ2-5; 7 bases agree with TRBD1. Germline V CDR1 and CDR2: LNHDA, SQIVND (reference sequence). The trim removed 4 bases at V and 5 bases at J, leaving 4 bases unmatched. This CDR3 comprises 13 residues. Here the CDR3 DNA reads TGTGCCAGTAGTAGGGACAGAGGGGAGACCCAGTACTTC. It specifies CASSRDRGETQYF.

This clone was found a few times. This rearrangement joins TRBV5-1 to TRBJ2-6; 8 bases fit TRBD2. Trimming took 0 bases from V and 4 from J; bases not matched to a gene: 3. This CDR3 is 16 amino acids long. The germline gives CDR1 SGHRS, CDR2 YFSETQ. CDR3 region: CASSLAGRAGANVLTF. CDR3 in DNA: TGCGCCAGCAGCTTGGCCGGGAGGGCCGGGGCCAACGTCCTGACTTTC.

CDR3 region: CASSFTADTDTQYF. The CDR3, as DNA: TGCGCCAGCAGCTTCACCGCAGACACAGATACGCAGTATTTT. The chain carries TRBV5-1 and TRBJ2-3; D remains ambiguous. V lost 2 bases and J lost 2, with 9 bases in between. The CDR3 is 14 residues long. The germline V gene has CDR1 SGHRS and CDR2 YFSETQ. The full variable domain, completed using reference TRBV5-1 and TRBJ2-3, is KAGVTQTPRYLIKTRGQQVTLSCSPISGHRSVSWYQQTPGQGLQFLFEYFSETQRNKGNFPGRFSGRQFSNSRSEMNVSTLELGDSALYLCASSFTADTDTQYFGPGTRLTVL.

The rearrangement joins TRBV29-1 to TRBJ1-1; TRBD1 matches 9 bases. The CDR3 contains 12 residues. Germline values: CDR1 SQVTM, CDR2 ANQGSEA. V gave up 6 bases and J gave up 7 bases; unmatched junction bases: 6. CDR3: CSVGQGKGEAFF. CDR3 DNA sequence: TGCAGCGTAGGACAGGGGAAGGGTGAAGCTTTCTTT.

Notes on this clone: A read error may be the cause here, since a much bigger clone is one base away. The chain links TRBV5-4 to TRBJ1-2; D call uncertain. There are 12 residues in the CDR3. V dropped 0 bases and J dropped 6 bases, with 6 bases sitting between them. Germline CDR1 is SGHNT and CDR2 is YYREEE (reference sequence). The chain's CDR3 is CASSLDSHGYTF. The DNA of the CDR3 is TGTGCCAGCAGCTTGGACAGCCATGGCTACACCTTC.

V and J are TRBV6-1 and TRBJ2-7, with D maybe TRBD2 (5 bases). There are 12 residues in the CDR3. With 7 bases removed from V and 6 bases from J, the gap between germline ends came to 13 bases. In germline, CDR1 is MNHNS, CDR2 SASEGT. The CDR3 DNA follows: TGTGCCAGCATTTATCCGGGATCCGAGCAGTACTTC. Its protein is CASIYPGSEQYF.

The chain couples TRBV2 to TRBJ2-1; 10 nucleotides match TRBD2. The CDR3 spans 15 residues. Germline loops: CDR1 SNHLY, CDR2 FYNNEI. Trimming took 8 bases from V and 4 from J; bases not matched to a gene: 8. CDR3 nucleotides: TGTGCCAGCCCATCTAGCGGGAGTTTTTACAATGAGCAGTTCTTC. This encodes CASPSSGSFYNEQFF. The full variable domain, completed using reference TRBV2 and TRBJ2-1, is EPEVTQTPSHQVTQMGQEVILRCVPISNHLYFYWYRQILGQKVEFLVSFYNNEISEKSEIFDDQFSVERPDGSNFTLKIRSTKLEDSAMYFCASPSSGSFYNEQFFGPGTRLTVL.

The chain is built from TRBV5-1 and TRBJ2-3; D is perhaps TRBD1 (6 bases). This CDR3 region has 14 residues. Per the germline V gene, CDR1 is SGHRS and CDR2 is YFSETQ. The V and J ends lost 5 bases and 1 base respectively, with 11 bases between them. CDR3 sequence: CASRRAGGTDTQYF. CDR3 sequence (DNA): TGCGCCAGCAGAAGGGCAGGGGGCACAGATACGCAGTATTTT.

This clone was counted only a few times. This sequence joins TRBV7-9 and TRBJ1-5; no clear D. Per germline, CDR1 SEHNR and CDR2 FQNEAQ (reference sequence). V shed 2 bases and J shed 3 bases, with 5 bases lying between them. This CDR3 spans 13 amino acids. The CDR3 DNA sequence: TGTGCCAGCAGCTTAAGTTCCAATCAGCCCCAGCATTTT. Protein: CASSLSSNQPQHF.

This chain's CDR3 is CASSFGSNGEGAKQPQHF. CDR3 nucleotide sequence: TGTGCCAGCAGCTTTGGAAGTAACGGTGAGGGGGCAAAGCAGCCCCAGCATTTT. The chain has TRBV11-3 and TRBJ1-5; TRBD1 matches 7 bases. The germline V gene encodes CDR1 SGHNT and CDR2 YENEEA. This CDR3 has 18 residues. The ends lost 3 bases at V and 7 bases at J; junction bases unmatched: 18. Full variable domain (outside the CDR3, taken from reference TRBV11-3 and TRBJ1-5): EAGVVQSPRYKIIEKKQPVAFWCNPISGHNTLYWYLQNLGQGPELLIRYENEEAVDDSQLPKDRFSAERLKGVDSTLKIQPAELGDSAVYLCASSFGSNGEGAKQPQHFGDGTRLSIL.

CDR3 region: CASSYSVWNQPQHF. The CDR3 DNA reads TGTGCCAGCAGTTACAGCGTTTGGAATCAGCCCCAGCATTTT. The chain uses TRBV6-5 and TRBJ1-5; no clear D gene. Germline V gene data show CDR1 as MNHEY and CDR2 as SVGAGI. CDR3 length equals 14 residues. Trimming removed 2 bases at V and 4 bases at J, with 9 bases between.

This clone came up once. The chain is built from TRBV2 and TRBJ2-3; D assignment may be TRBD1 or TRBD2 (6 bases each). Germline CDR1 is SNHLY and CDR2 is FYNNEI. This CDR3 is built from 14 residues. The V and J ends lost 4 bases and 8 bases respectively, with 16 bases between them. Here the CDR3 reads CASSGLDLGGTQYF. CDR3 bases: TGTGCCAGCAGTGGACTAGACCTAGGGGGTACGCAGTATTTT. The variable domain in full, completed from reference TRBV2 and TRBJ2-3, reads EPEVTQTPSHQVTQMGQEVILRCVPISNHLYFYWYRQILGQKVEFLVSFYNNEISEKSEIFDDQFSVERPDGSNFTLKIRSTKLEDSAMYFCASSGLDLGGTQYFGPGTRLTVL.

This clone was observed a single time. The genes are TRBV7-9 and TRBJ2-7; possible D gene TRBD1, 6 bases. Between the trimmed V and J ends, which lost 5 bases and 6 bases, there was a span of 14 bases. This CDR3 contains 13 residues. Per germline, CDR1 SEHNR and CDR2 FQNEAQ (reference sequence). CDR3 sequence reads: CASSPPRGGEQYF. The CDR3 region has the DNA TGTGCCAGCAGCCCCCCTCGAGGGGGCGAGCAGTACTTC.

In this sample, this clone turned up a few times. The chain links TRBV10-1 to TRBJ2-1; the D is unclear. Trimming pared 3 bases from V and 9 bases from J, leaving 9 bases between. The CDR3 has 12 amino acids. Germline V gives CDR1 WNHNN, CDR2 SYGVQD (reference sequence). The chain's CDR3 is CASSEEVGEQFF. The CDR3 DNA follows: TGCGCCAGCAGTGAAGAAGTAGGTGAGCAGTTCTTC.

V usage is TRBV19 and J usage is TRBJ2-1; tentative D call: TRBD1 (6 bases). There are 17 residues in the CDR3. V dropped 1 base and J dropped 0 bases, with 13 bases sitting between them. CDR1 is LNHDA, CDR2 SQIVND, per germline (reference sequence). The CDR3 loop is CASSIGGQRSSYNEQFF. As DNA, the CDR3 is TGTGCCAGTAGTATAGGGGGACAACGAAGCTCCTACAATGAGCAGTTCTTC.